The 30 T cell receptor beta chains below all came from one sample that was sequenced in a study of technical replicates of blood from a few donors. Profiled with immunoSEQ multiplex PCR; TCRdb holds only in-frame clones, not every one. The sample has around 93,000 clones; roughly 95% are singletons. The specimen was T cells isolated from PBMCs. The source of these receptors is a human donor in good health.

The chain has TRBV20-1 and TRBJ1-2; D is ambiguous. The CDR3 has 10 residues. Trimming took off 0 bases at V and 8 bases at J, with 4 bases between the two ends. Germline V gene data show CDR1 as DFQATT and CDR2 as SNEGSKA (reference sequence). In DNA form, the CDR3 reads TGCAGTGCTAGAGATTTAGGCTACACCTTC. Protein: CSARDLGYTF.

The count of this clone is one. The chain uses TRBV19 and TRBJ1-2, with TRBD1 as a possible D gene (5 bases). Looked up from germline, CDR1 is LNHDA and CDR2 is SQIVND (reference sequence). The CDR3 contains 13 residues. V dropped 4 bases and J dropped 5 bases, with 11 bases sitting between them. Written as DNA, the CDR3 is TGTGCCAGTAGTACGGCCGGGACTTATGGCTACACCTTC. Amino acids: CASSTAGTYGYTF.

V is TRBV14 and J is TRBJ2-1; 10 bases fit TRBD1. Germline CDR1 is SGHDN and CDR2 is FVKESK. The CDR3 has 15 residues. J lost 3 bases, V lost 1 base, and 0 bases had no gene match. The CDR3 DNA reads TGTGCCAGCAGCCAAGGGGACAGGGGCTACAATGAGCAGTTCTTC. Encoded protein: CASSQGDRGYNEQFF. Full variable domain (remainder filled in from reference TRBV14 and TRBJ2-1): EAGVTQFPSHSVIEKGQTVTLRCDPISGHDNLYWYRRVMGKEIKFLLHFVKESKQDESGMPNNRFLAERTGGTYSTLKVQPAELEDSGVYFCASSQGDRGYNEQFFGPGTRLTVL.

This chain links TRBV11-2 with TRBJ1-1, with D maybe TRBD1 (5 bases). The CDR3 consists of 14 residues. V dropped 6 bases and J dropped 4 bases, with 15 bases sitting between them. The germline CDR1 and CDR2 sequences are SGHAT and FQNNGV. This CDR3 is CASRLTAGGTEAFF. CDR3 coding DNA: TGTGCCAGCAGGTTGACCGCGGGGGGCACTGAAGCTTTCTTT. Combining the CDR3 with reference TRBV11-2 and TRBJ1-1 gives the whole variable domain EAGVAQSPRYKIIEKRQSVAFWCNPISGHATLYWYQQILGQGPKLLIQFQNNGVVDDSQLPKDRFSAERLKGVDSTLKIQPAKLEDSAVYLCASRLTAGGTEAFFGQGTRLTVV.

The rearrangement links TRBV30 to TRBJ1-2; D gene uncertain. In germline, CDR1 is GTSNPN, CDR2 SVGIG (reference sequence). The CDR3 consists of 14 residues. V was shortened by 0 bases and J by 8 bases, with 16 bases between the two germline ends. The CDR3 nucleotides read TGTGCCTGGAGTGTAGATGAACCATTCGGGGGCTACACCTTC. This codes for CAWSVDEPFGGYTF.

This sequence joins TRBV5-1 and TRBJ2-2; the match to TRBD2 covers 9 bases. Trimming at V came to 0 bases and at J to 3 bases, leaving 3 bases not matched to a gene. CDR3 length equals 16 residues. Germline CDR1 is SGHRS and CDR2 is YFSETQ. CDR3 bases: TGCGCCAGCAGCTTGGATCGACTAGCGGACACCGGGGAGCTGTTTTTT. Protein sequence: CASSLDRLADTGELFF.

J is TRBJ2-7 and V is TRBV28; the match to TRBD2 covers 12 bases. In germline, CDR1 is MDHEN, CDR2 SYDVKM. The CDR3 loop spans 17 amino acids. Trimming cost V 6 bases and J 2 bases; bases outside gene matches: 11. CDR3 protein: CASRFRTSGIIPYEQYF. The CDR3 nucleotides are TGTGCCAGCAGATTTAGGACTAGCGGGATTATACCCTACGAGCAGTACTTC.

This chain links TRBV29-1 with TRBJ2-7; 9 nucleotides align to TRBD2. Germline CDR1 is SQVTM and CDR2 is ANQGSEA. The CDR3 runs to 13 residues. The trim removed 7 bases at V and 5 bases at J, leaving 9 bases unmatched. In DNA form, the CDR3 reads TGCAGCGCGTCGGAGCGGGAGGTCGACGAGCAGTACTTC. Protein sequence: CSASEREVDEQYF.

V usage is TRBV28 and J usage is TRBJ2-7; 7 bases are a match to TRBD1. The CDR3 has 15 amino acids. Germline CDR1 is MDHEN and CDR2 is SYDVKM. Trimming at V came to 0 bases and at J to 0 bases, leaving 2 bases not matched to a gene. The chain's CDR3 is CASSLWGDSSYEQYF. The CDR3 nucleotides read TGTGCCAGCAGTTTATGGGGGGACAGCTCCTACGAGCAGTACTTC.

This clone was recorded only once. The chain links TRBV9 to TRBJ2-1; D may be TRBD2 (5 bases). V was clipped by 4 bases and J by 4 bases, with 9 bases between them. Looked up from germline, CDR1 is SGDLS and CDR2 is YYNGEE. CDR3 length equals 13 residues. This CDR3 is CASSPGLYNEQFF. The DNA of the CDR3 is TGTGCCAGCAGCCCAGGACTTTACAATGAGCAGTTCTTC.

The chain combines TRBV9 with TRBJ2-2; D unclear. Germline assignment: CDR1 SGDLS and CDR2 YYNGEE. The V end lost 1 base, the J end lost 2 bases, and 9 bases lay between the germline ends. The CDR3 is 15 amino acids. CDR3 in amino acids: CASSVFNYNTGELFF. The CDR3 bases are TGTGCCAGCAGCGTATTCAACTACAACACCGGGGAGCTGTTTTTT.

J is TRBJ2-1 and V is TRBV7-8, with TRBD2 matching over 10 bases. V dropped 0 bases and J dropped 8; count of bases not matched to a gene: 4. The CDR3 has 15 residues. Germline CDR1 SGHVS, CDR2 FQNEAQ. CDR3 coding DNA: TGTGCCAGCAGCTTAGCGCCTAGCGGGAGCCATGAGCAGTTCTTC. Amino acids: CASSLAPSGSHEQFF.

V gene TRBV6-6 combines with J gene TRBJ2-7, with TRBD1 identical over 11 bases. This CDR3 has 16 amino acids. V gave up 4 bases and J gave up 5 bases; unmatched junction bases: 10. Germline V CDR1 and CDR2: MNHNY, SVGAGI (reference sequence). The CDR3 bases are TGTGCCAGCAGTTCGGCCCGGGACAGGGGGGGAGACGAGCAGTACTTC. Translated, it gives CASSSARDRGGDEQYF.

V is TRBV9 and J is TRBJ2-3; D is unresolved. Trimming removed 3 bases at V and 4 bases at J, with 9 bases between. Germline V gene data show CDR1 as SGDLS and CDR2 as YYNGEE. This CDR3 has 13 amino acids. The CDR3 coding sequence is TGTGCCAGCAGCGCGGGTCCTCCAGATACGCAGTATTTT. This gives the protein CASSAGPPDTQYF.

The chain employs TRBV4-1 and TRBJ2-7; 12 nucleotides agree with TRBD1. Trimming cost V 3 bases and J 2 bases; bases outside gene matches: 2. The CDR3 is made up of 15 amino acids. Looked up from germline, CDR1 is MGHRA and CDR2 is YSYEKL. The CDR3 is CASSQGQGATYEQYF. DNA of the CDR3: TGCGCCAGCAGCCAGGGACAGGGGGCCACCTACGAGCAGTACTTC.

This chain links TRBV4-3 with TRBJ2-1; D is perhaps TRBD2 (6 bases). With 0 bases removed from V and 2 bases from J, the gap between germline ends came to 8 bases. The length of the CDR3 is 15 residues. Germline CDR1 reads LGHNA; CDR2 reads YSLEER. For the CDR3, the DNA is TGCGCCAGCAGCCAAGATGGCGGGACCTACAATGAGCAGTTCTTC. Translating it yields CASSQDGGTYNEQFF.

The chain recombines TRBV19 with TRBJ1-1; 8 bases agree with TRBD1. The V and J ends lost 3 bases and 1 base, in that order; junction bases with no gene match: 1. Germline loops: CDR1 LNHDA, CDR2 SQIVND (reference sequence). The length of the CDR3 is 14 residues. CDR3 protein: CASSIQGANTEAFF. In DNA form, the CDR3 reads TGTGCCAGTAGTATTCAGGGGGCGAACACTGAAGCTTTCTTT.

The chain links TRBV9 to TRBJ2-7; 10 bases fit TRBD1. The length of the CDR3 is 15 residues. The ends lost 3 bases at V and 1 base at J; junction bases unmatched: 4. In germline, CDR1 is SGDLS, CDR2 YYNGEE. The CDR3: CASSATGQGSYEQYF. The CDR3 bases are TGTGCCAGCAGCGCCACGGGACAGGGGTCCTACGAGCAGTACTTC.

The chain combines TRBV27 with TRBJ2-7, with unresolved D. The V and J ends lost 1 base and 1 base respectively, with 11 bases between them. The CDR3 runs to 15 residues. In germline, CDR1 is MNHEY, CDR2 SMNVEV (reference sequence). The CDR3: CASSLWAGNSYEQYF. The CDR3 nucleotides read TGTGCCAGCAGTTTATGGGCAGGCAATTCCTACGAGCAGTACTTC.

The chain joins TRBV5-6 to TRBJ2-2, with 8 bases identical to TRBD2. The ends lost 3 bases at V and 4 bases at J; junction bases unmatched: 5. The CDR3 totals 15 residues. The germline CDR1 and CDR2 sequences are SGHDT and YYEEEE. CDR3 sequence reads: CASSSGGWATGELFF. CDR3 in DNA: TGTGCCAGCAGCTCGGGGGGGTGGGCCACCGGGGAGCTGTTTTTT.

The chain carries TRBV25-1 and TRBJ1-4, with D possibly matching TRBD1 (6 bases). Germline loops: CDR1 MGHDK, CDR2 SYGVNS. The CDR3 has 14 amino acids. V lost 7 bases and J lost 8, with 17 bases in between. The CDR3 loop is CASIGPGTLEKLFF. CDR3 bases: TGTGCCAGCATAGGACCCGGGACACTCGAAAAACTGTTTTTT.

The chain links TRBV7-9 to TRBJ1-4; D remains unclear. This CDR3 region has 15 residues. The V end was cut by 3 bases, the J end by 0 bases, with 8 bases between. Germline V gene sequence: CDR1 SEHNR, CDR2 FQNEAQ (reference sequence). CDR3 sequence reads: CASSFMLATNEKLFF. In nucleotides, the CDR3 is TGTGCCAGCAGCTTTATGTTAGCAACTAATGAAAAACTGTTTTTT.

The sample holds one count of this clone. The chain is built from TRBV6-6 and TRBJ2-7; 7 nucleotides align to TRBD2. The CDR3 consists of 13 residues. Germline V gives CDR1 MNHNY, CDR2 SVGAGI (reference sequence). V lost 7 bases to trimming and J lost 4 bases; unmatched junction nucleotides: 7. For the CDR3, the DNA is TGTGCCAGCAAAGGGAGGGAGGGGTACGAGCAGTACTTC. It translates to CASKGREGYEQYF.

In this sample, this clone turned up once. V usage is TRBV19 and J usage is TRBJ2-1; 12 nucleotides agree with TRBD2. The junction had 11 bases not matched to a gene; V was cut back by 8 bases and J by 0 bases. Germline CDR1 is LNHDA and CDR2 is SQIVND (reference sequence). The CDR3 spans 18 residues. CDR3 loop: CASRKGLAGRSSYNEQFF. The CDR3 nucleotides read TGTGCCAGTCGCAAGGGACTAGCGGGCCGTAGCTCCTACAATGAGCAGTTCTTC.

The chain employs TRBV7-6 and TRBJ2-1; 9 positions agree with TRBD2. This CDR3 is 16 amino acids long. Germline CDR1 reads SGHVS; CDR2 reads FNYEAQ. The V and J ends lost 1 base and 9 bases, in that order; junction bases with no gene match: 10. This chain's CDR3 is CASSLGRAGGKREQFF. The CDR3 DNA reads as TGTGCCAGCAGCTTAGGTCGAGCGGGAGGTAAGCGTGAGCAGTTCTTC.

This rearrangement joins TRBV10-3 to TRBJ2-7, with 7 positions matching TRBD1. The CDR3 is made up of 15 amino acids. Germline assignment: CDR1 ENHRY and CDR2 SYGVKD. After removal of 3 bases from V and 3 bases from J, the junction contained 8 bases not matched to a gene. CDR3 amino acids: CAISEPTGMNYEQYF. CDR3 DNA sequence: TGTGCCATCAGTGAACCGACAGGGATGAACTACGAGCAGTACTTC.

The chain couples TRBV27 to TRBJ2-7; a possible D gene is TRBD2 (5 bases). The CDR3 has 13 residues. Trimming stripped 3 bases from V and 2 bases from J, with 8 bases between. Germline V gene lookup returns CDR1 MNHEY and CDR2 SMNVEV (reference sequence). The CDR3 loop is CASSFGETYEQYF. As DNA, the CDR3 is TGTGCCAGCAGTTTCGGGGAGACCTACGAGCAGTACTTC.

V gene TRBV6-5 combines with J gene TRBJ1-4; D remains unclear. V gave up 0 bases and J gave up 5 bases, with 7 bases separating them. CDR1 is MNHEY, CDR2 SVGAGI, per germline. The CDR3 sequence is 14 residues long. DNA of the CDR3: TGTGCCAGCAGTTACTCGAGGTTGAATGAAAAACTGTTTTTT. Amino acids: CASSYSRLNEKLFF.

The chain combines TRBV10-2 with TRBJ2-7; no clear D. Germline CDR1 and CDR2: WSHSY and SAAADI. V lost 2 bases and J lost 2, with 4 bases in between. This CDR3 comprises 12 residues. The CDR3 sequence is CASSEPTYEQYF. In DNA form, the CDR3 reads TGCGCCAGCAGTGAGCCTACCTACGAGCAGTACTTC.

The CDR3 sequence: CSAAGRRAFF. As DNA, the CDR3 is TGCAGCGCCGCAGGGAGGCGAGCTTTCTTT. The rearrangement joins TRBV29-1 to TRBJ1-1; tentatively, D is TRBD1 (5 bases). Germline CDR1 and CDR2: SQVTM and ANQGSEA. The CDR3 is 10 amino acids. V was pared by 7 bases and J by 10 bases, with 13 bases between.